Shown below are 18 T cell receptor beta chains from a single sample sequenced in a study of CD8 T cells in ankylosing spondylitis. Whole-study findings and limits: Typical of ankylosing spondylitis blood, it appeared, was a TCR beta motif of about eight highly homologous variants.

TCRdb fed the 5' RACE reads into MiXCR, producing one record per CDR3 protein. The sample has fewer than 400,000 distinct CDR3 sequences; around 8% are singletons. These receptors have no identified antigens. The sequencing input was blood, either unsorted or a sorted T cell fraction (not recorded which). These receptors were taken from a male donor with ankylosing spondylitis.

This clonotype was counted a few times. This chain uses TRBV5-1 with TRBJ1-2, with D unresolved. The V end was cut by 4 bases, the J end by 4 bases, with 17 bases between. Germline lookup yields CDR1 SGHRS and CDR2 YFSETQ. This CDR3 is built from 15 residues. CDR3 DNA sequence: TGCGCCAGCAGCATCCAAGGAGCCTCGGGCTATGGCTACACCTTC. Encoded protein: CASSIQGASGYGYTF. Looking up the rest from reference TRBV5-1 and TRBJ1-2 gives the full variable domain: KAGVTQTPRYLIKTRGQQVTLSCSPISGHRSVSWYQQTPGQGLQFLFEYFSETQRNKGNFPGRFSGRQFSNSRSEMNVSTLELGDSALYLCASSIQGASGYGYTFGSGTRLTVV.

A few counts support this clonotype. The CDR3 protein is CATRHAYNEQFF. In nucleotides, the CDR3 is TGTGCCACCCGACACGCCTACAATGAGCAGTTCTTC. This rearrangement joins TRBV15 to TRBJ2-1, with D hard to call. Deletions cut 8 bases from V and 2 bases from J, with 7 bases between. The CDR3 totals 12 residues. Germline V gene lookup returns CDR1 LNHNV and CDR2 YYDKDF (reference sequence).

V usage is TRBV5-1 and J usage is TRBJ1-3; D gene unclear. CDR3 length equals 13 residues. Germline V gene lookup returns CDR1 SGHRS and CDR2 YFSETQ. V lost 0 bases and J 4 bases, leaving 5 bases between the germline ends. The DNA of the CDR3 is TGCGCCAGCAGCTTGGGTTACGGAAACACCATATATTTT. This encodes CASSLGYGNTIYF.

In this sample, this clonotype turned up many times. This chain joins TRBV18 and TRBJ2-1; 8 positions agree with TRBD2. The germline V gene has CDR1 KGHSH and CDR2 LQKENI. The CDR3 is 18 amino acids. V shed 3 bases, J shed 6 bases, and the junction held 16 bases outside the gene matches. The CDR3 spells CASSPAQPLSLAVNEQFF. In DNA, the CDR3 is TGTGCCAGCTCACCCGCACAACCACTATCACTAGCGGTCAATGAGCAGTTCTTC.

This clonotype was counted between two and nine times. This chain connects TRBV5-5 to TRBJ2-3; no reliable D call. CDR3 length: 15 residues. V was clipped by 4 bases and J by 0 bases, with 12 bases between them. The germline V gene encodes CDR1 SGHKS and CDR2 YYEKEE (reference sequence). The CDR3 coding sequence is TGTGCCAGCAGCCCTTACAGTTCTAGCACAGATACGCAGTATTTT. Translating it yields CASSPYSSSTDTQYF.

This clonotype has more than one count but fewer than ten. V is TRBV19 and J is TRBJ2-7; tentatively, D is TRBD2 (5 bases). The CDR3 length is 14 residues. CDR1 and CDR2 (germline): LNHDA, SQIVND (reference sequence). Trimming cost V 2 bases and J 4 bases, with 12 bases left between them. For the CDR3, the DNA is TGTGCCAGTAGTATATTCGGCAGGACTTACGAGCAGTACTTC. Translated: CASSIFGRTYEQYF.

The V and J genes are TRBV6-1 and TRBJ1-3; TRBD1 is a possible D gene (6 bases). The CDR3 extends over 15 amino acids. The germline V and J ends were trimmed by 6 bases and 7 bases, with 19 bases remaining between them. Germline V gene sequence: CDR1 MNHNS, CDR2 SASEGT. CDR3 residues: CASRTNRETRNTIYF. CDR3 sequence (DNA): TGTGCCAGCAGGACTAACAGGGAGACCCGGAACACCATATATTTT.

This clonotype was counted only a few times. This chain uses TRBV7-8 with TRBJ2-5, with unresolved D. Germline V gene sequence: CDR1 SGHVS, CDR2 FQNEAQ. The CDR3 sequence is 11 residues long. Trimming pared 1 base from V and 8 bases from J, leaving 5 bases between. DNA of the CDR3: TGTGCCAGCAGCTTAGGGCCCACCCAGTACTTC. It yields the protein CASSLGPTQYF.

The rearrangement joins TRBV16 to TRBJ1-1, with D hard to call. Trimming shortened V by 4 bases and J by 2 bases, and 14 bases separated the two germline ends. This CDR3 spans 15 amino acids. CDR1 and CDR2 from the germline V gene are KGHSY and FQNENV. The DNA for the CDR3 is TGTGCCAGCAGCCCAACCGACAAAAGAAACACTGAAGCTTTCTTT. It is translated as CASSPTDKRNTEAFF.

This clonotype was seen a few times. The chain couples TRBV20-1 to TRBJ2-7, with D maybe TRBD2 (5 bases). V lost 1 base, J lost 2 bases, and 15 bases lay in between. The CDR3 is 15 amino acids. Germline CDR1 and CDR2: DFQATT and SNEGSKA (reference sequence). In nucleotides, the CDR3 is TGCAGTGCTAGAGGAACGAGGGTCTCTACCTACGAGCAGTACTTC. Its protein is CSARGTRVSTYEQYF.

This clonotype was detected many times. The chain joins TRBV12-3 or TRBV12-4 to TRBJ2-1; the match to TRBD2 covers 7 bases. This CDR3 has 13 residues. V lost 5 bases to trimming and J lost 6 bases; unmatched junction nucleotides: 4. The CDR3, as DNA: TGTGCCAGCAGTCCCGGGAGGTTCAATGAGCAGTTCTTC. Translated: CASSPGRFNEQFF.

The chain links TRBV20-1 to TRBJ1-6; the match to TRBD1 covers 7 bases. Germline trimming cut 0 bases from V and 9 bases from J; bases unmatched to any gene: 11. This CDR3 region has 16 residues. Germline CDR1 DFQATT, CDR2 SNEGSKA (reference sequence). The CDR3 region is CSARDLRTGGRSPLHF. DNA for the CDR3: TGCAGTGCTAGAGATTTACGGACAGGTGGGCGTTCACCCCTCCACTTT.

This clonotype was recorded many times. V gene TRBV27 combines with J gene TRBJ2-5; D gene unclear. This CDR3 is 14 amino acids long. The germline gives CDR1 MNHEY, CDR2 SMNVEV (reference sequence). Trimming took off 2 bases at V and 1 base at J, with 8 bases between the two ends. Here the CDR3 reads CASSLSWGQETQYF. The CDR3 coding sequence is TGTGCCAGCAGTTTAAGTTGGGGCCAAGAGACCCAGTACTTC.

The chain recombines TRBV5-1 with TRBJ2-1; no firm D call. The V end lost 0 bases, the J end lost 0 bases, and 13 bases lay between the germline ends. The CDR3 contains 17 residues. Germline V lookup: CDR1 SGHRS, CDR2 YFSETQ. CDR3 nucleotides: TGCGCCAGCAGCTTGGCGTCGGCGCTCAACTCCTACAATGAGCAGTTCTTC. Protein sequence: CASSLASALNSYNEQFF. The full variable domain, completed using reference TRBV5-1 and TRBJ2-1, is KAGVTQTPRYLIKTRGQQVTLSCSPISGHRSVSWYQQTPGQGLQFLFEYFSETQRNKGNFPGRFSGRQFSNSRSEMNVSTLELGDSALYLCASSLASALNSYNEQFFGPGTRLTVL.

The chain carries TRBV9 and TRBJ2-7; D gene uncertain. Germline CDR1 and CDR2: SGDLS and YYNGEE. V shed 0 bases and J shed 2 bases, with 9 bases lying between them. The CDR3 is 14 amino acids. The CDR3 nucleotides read TGTGCCAGCAGCGTAGAGCACAGTACCTACGAGCAGTACTTC. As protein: CASSVEHSTYEQYF. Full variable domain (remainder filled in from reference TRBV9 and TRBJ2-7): DSGVTQTPKHLITATGQRVTLRCSPRSGDLSVYWYQQSLDQGLQFLIQYYNGEERAKGNILERFSAQQFPDLHSELNLSSLELGDSALYFCASSVEHSTYEQYFGPGTRLTVT.

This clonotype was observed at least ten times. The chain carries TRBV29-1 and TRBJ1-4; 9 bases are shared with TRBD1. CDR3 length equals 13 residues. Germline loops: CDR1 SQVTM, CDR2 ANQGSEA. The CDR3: CSYRDRVREKLFF. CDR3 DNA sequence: TGCAGTTACCGGGACAGGGTTCGTGAAAAACTGTTTTTT.

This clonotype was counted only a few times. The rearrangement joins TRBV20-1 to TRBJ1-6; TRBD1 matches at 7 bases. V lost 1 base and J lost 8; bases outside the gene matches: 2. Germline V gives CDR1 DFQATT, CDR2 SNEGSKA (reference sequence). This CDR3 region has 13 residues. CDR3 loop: CSARVGQDSPLHF. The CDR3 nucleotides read TGCAGTGCTAGAGTTGGACAGGATTCACCCCTCCACTTT.

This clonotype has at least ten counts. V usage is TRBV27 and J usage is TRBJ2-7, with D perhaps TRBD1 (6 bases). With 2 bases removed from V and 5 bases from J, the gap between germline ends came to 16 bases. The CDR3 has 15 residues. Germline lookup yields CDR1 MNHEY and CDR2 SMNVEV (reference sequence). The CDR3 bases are TGTGCCAGCAGTTTAATCAGGGGTGGTGTTGACGAGCAGTACTTC. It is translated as CASSLIRGGVDEQYF.